The rows below give T cell receptor beta chains drawn from one sample of a study of shared T cell receptors in the human thymus. Sequencing was performed with immunoSEQ multiplex PCR; in TCRdb, only in-frame clones are kept and a portion is missing. This table holds hundreds of thousands of clones, 75% to 85% found once. These same records also appear under a second study, on human thymus T cells.

Input material: thymocytes. The receptor set was obtained from a boy under two years old with a congenital heart defect. The conserved cysteine and the conserved F or W are not part of the CDR3 here. For some rows the clone size is stated as once, few or many, or as a class when expanded; others skip it.

ASSPRGTEAF,TRBV7-2,TRBJ1-1,.
ASSPFTRTGELF,TRBV27,TRBJ2-2,.
ASSREAPDSYSNQPQH,TRBV4-3,TRBJ1-5,.
ASSDSSNPYNEQF,TRBV6-4,TRBJ2-1,once
ASSPHPGQGFWPQH,TRBV18,TRBJ1-5,.
SPGGDNEQF,TRBV20-1,TRBJ2-1,.
ASSPRLAARYEQY,TRBV5-6,TRBJ2-7,few
ASSPTHLGQPYEQY,TRBV28,TRBJ2-7,.
ASSHAVRAGGLYNEQF,TRBV4-2,TRBJ2-1,.
ASSPYGPGMGGGYT,TRBV27,TRBJ1-2,once
ASSQTGTGFR,TRBV4-3,TRBJ1-4,.
ASSQDWEGTDTQY,TRBV4-3,TRBJ2-3,.
ASSVGTSGPYNEQF,TRBV19,TRBJ2-1,.
ASSLAAGNEQF,TRBV10-1,TRBJ2-1,.
SVDPRRSSGKTQY,TRBV29-1,TRBJ2-5,.
ASSETGSTGELF,TRBV6-5,TRBJ2-2,.
ASSLIAGRGDTQY,TRBV5-6,TRBJ2-3,.
ASSHGQGNPGELF,TRBV5-1,TRBJ2-2,.
ASSKRPLCHQGRPHEPQH,TRBV21-1,TRBJ1-5,once
ASSPHPGTEAF,TRBV14,TRBJ1-1,.
ASTLGRWAYGYT,TRBV6-5,TRBJ1-2,.
ASDRGAF,TRBV11-2,TRBJ1-1,.
ASSEALWDRVGKGYT,TRBV6-1,TRBJ1-2,once
ASSQDWRGSVESGANVLT,TRBV4-3,TRBJ2-6,.
ASSYWGGYGYT,TRBV6-5,TRBJ1-2,few
ASSLLTGNYEQY,TRBV11-1,TRBJ2-7,few
ASTLENRSHGGCGYT,TRBV27,TRBJ1-2,.